This TCR beta chain comes out of a study of T cells in Graves' hyperthyroidism and ophthalmopathy. The wider study: The initial diagnosis was the point when peripheral blood was collected, ahead of any treatment. Notes on the study in general: By a 13 V-J model, ophthalmopathy was set apart from stable hyperthyroidism.

This clonotype was observed many times. Its antigen is undetermined. Researchers took RNA transcripts and amplified the TCR beta CDR3 regions from them. In the first-round RT-PCR of the TCR CDR3, the HTBI primer set was used. TCRdb independently ran MiXCR on the multiplex PCR reads; one entry per CDR3 protein. The top ten clones hold approximately 31% of a sample with 300,000 or so distinct CDR3 sequences, about 15% of them seen once. Stable disease denoted Graves' hyperthyroidism without ophthalmopathy progression within 18 months. Diagnoses rested on clinical symptoms, serum thyroxine and TRAb, thyroid ultrasound and orbital computed tomography. The CDR3 extends over 15 amino acids. Deletions cut 0 bases from V and 4 bases from J, with 14 bases between. Germline values: CDR1 SGHRS, CDR2 YFSETQ.

The sequence came from a young man with Graves' hyperthyroidism. The chain employs TRBV5-1 and TRBJ2-7; D may match TRBD1 or TRBD2 (5 bases each). The sequencing sample was made of blood. The CDR3 spells CASSLAVWGGYEQYF. The CDR3, as DNA: TGCGCCAGCAGCTTGGCCGTGTGGGGCGGGTACGAGCAGTACTTC.